This T cell receptor (beta chain) originates from a study of a mutant IDH1 vaccine in newly diagnosed glioma. Sample time point: week 23, last vaccination. One vaccine dose held 300 ug of mutant IDH1 20-mer peptide and came with topical imiquimod. The assay was immunoSEQ multiplex PCR, and TCRdb's table has in-frame clones only and misses some. Found here are approximately 44,000 clones, about 81% of them singletons; the top ten hold over 2%. As to this clone: Its antigen remains unknown.

The CDR3 sequence is 13 residues long. V was pared by 4 bases and J by 1 base, with 8 bases between. In germline, CDR1 is SQVTM, CDR2 ANQGSEA. The TCR sequence derives from a woman in her late teens or twenties with glioma. Some clones in this sample may be carry-over from other donors' samples. The sequences come from PBMCs, collected from a glioma patient whose treatment included an IDH1 peptide vaccine. The chain employs TRBV29-1 and TRBJ2-1; possibly TRBD1 for D (5 bases). CDR3 bases: TGCAGCGTTGGGAAGGGGTCCTACAATGAGCAGTTCTTC. Translating gives CSVGKGSYNEQFF.